This T cell receptor beta chain was observed in a study of OX40 agonist ivuxolimab in advanced cancers. Profiling relied on immunoSEQ multiplex PCR, and the TCRdb table lists in-frame clones only, not all of them. This sample has under 20,000 clones, with roughly 85% found just once. CDR1 and CDR2 from the germline V gene are WNHNN and SYGVQD (reference sequence). V lost 1 base and J lost 9, with 16 bases in between. The CDR3 runs to 14 residues. The chain has TRBV10-1 and TRBJ2-7; D is unresolved. The specimen was CD4+ or CD8+ T cells sorted from blood, collected in a trial of the OX40 agonist ivuxolimab. This clonotype was sampled from an adult with an advanced solid tumor such as melanoma, head and neck, liver or kidney cancer. The DNA for the CDR3 is TGCGCCAGCAGTGAGTGGCTCTCGAACGATGGGCAGTACTTC. This codes for CASSEWLSNDGQYF.